This entry lists 14 T cell receptor beta chains sequenced from one sample in a study of T cell changes during pregnancy in multiple sclerosis. Produced via immunoSEQ multiplex PCR; TCRdb's table is partial and in-frame only. The top ten hold approximately 4.7% of the sample, which has approximately 30,000 clones, approximately 89% seen once. This sample comprised CD8+ T cells from peripheral blood mononuclear cells, obtained in the first trimester of pregnancy. All receptors derive from a female donor with multiple sclerosis, enrolled in a pregnancy study.

This chain uses TRBV13 with TRBJ2-6; 9 bases are shared with TRBD1. The CDR3 contains 19 residues. The germline V gene has CDR1 PRHDT and CDR2 FYEKMQ (reference sequence). V lost 5 bases and J lost 2; bases outside the gene matches: 13. CDR3 in amino acids: CASSLRDRESITGANVLTF. CDR3 bases: TGTGCCAGCAGCCTGCGGGACAGGGAATCTATCACTGGGGCCAACGTCCTGACTTTC.

This clone was counted between two and nine times. The gene calls are TRBV10-3 and TRBJ2-7; no firm D call. V was clipped by 7 bases and J by 1 base, with 11 bases between them. Germline CDR1 reads ENHRY; CDR2 reads SYGVKD. The CDR3 runs 13 residues. CDR3 DNA: TGTGCCATCAAAGGCAGGCCGTCCTACGAGCAGTACTTC. Its translation is CAIKGRPSYEQYF.

The genes are TRBV7-9 and TRBJ2-7; 9 bases align to TRBD1. Germline V lookup: CDR1 SEHNR, CDR2 FQNEAQ (reference sequence). CDR3 length: 15 amino acids. After removal of 3 bases from V and 2 bases from J, the junction contained 5 bases not matched to a gene. The CDR3 reads CASSFPGQGTYEQYF. In DNA form, the CDR3 reads TGTGCCAGCAGCTTCCCGGGACAGGGAACCTACGAGCAGTACTTC.

The J gene is TRBJ2-1, the V gene TRBV6-1, with D tentatively TRBD2 (6 bases). V was pared by 1 base and J by 10 bases, with 17 bases between. The CDR3 is made up of 15 amino acids. Germline lookup yields CDR1 MNHNS and CDR2 SASEGT. The CDR3 DNA sequence: TGTGCCAGCAGTGAAGAACCGGAGGGGTCTCGCGAGCAGTTCTTC. Translation gives CASSEEPEGSREQFF.

The genes are TRBV30 and TRBJ1-2; a weak D match, TRBD1 (5 bases). The CDR3 has 14 amino acids. Germline V lookup: CDR1 GTSNPN, CDR2 SVGIG (reference sequence). Trimming stripped 5 bases from V and 5 bases from J, with 18 bases between. CDR3 DNA: TGTGCCTGGGGATCAGGGATAGGGGTGTATGGCTACACCTTC. Its translation: CAWGSGIGVYGYTF.

The chain has TRBV30 and TRBJ2-2; 7 bases fit TRBD1. Unmatched junction bases numbered 9, after V lost 5 bases and J lost 3 bases. Germline CDR1 and CDR2: GTSNPN and SVGIG (reference sequence). The length of the CDR3 is 15 residues. The CDR3 reads CAWEPDREYTGELFF. DNA of the CDR3: TGTGCCTGGGAACCCGACAGGGAGTACACCGGGGAGCTGTTTTTT.

The chain uses TRBV27 and TRBJ2-1; 13 nucleotides match TRBD2. The CDR3 has 15 residues. From germline, CDR1 is MNHEY and CDR2 SMNVEV (reference sequence). V was pared by 5 bases and J by 13 bases, with 11 bases of the junction left unmatched. The CDR3 is CASSPPGLAGQYQFF. The DNA of the CDR3 is TGTGCCAGCAGTCCCCCGGGACTAGCGGGACAATATCAGTTCTTC.

The rearrangement links TRBV11-2 to TRBJ2-1; TRBD2 aligns across 8 bases. The CDR3 consists of 14 residues. The V gene end was trimmed by 8 bases and the J gene end by 8 bases; junction bases not matched to a gene: 11. CDR1 and CDR2 from the germline V gene are SGHAT and FQNNGV. The CDR3 DNA follows: TGTGCCAGCCACCTAGCGGGTGGGGCGGATGAGCAGTTCTTC. Its translation: CASHLAGGADEQFF.

The J gene is TRBJ2-1, the V gene TRBV7-2; maybe TRBD2 (5 bases). V lost 4 bases to trimming and J lost 10 bases, with 14 bases between them. CDR1 and CDR2 (germline): SGHTA, FQGNSA. This CDR3 spans 13 amino acids. This chain's CDR3 is CASSSDGLTEQFF. CDR3 nucleotides: TGTGCCAGCAGCTCCGACGGACTGACCGAGCAGTTCTTC.

The chain carries TRBV9 and TRBJ2-2; 11 nucleotides agree with TRBD2. This CDR3 is 18 amino acids long. V gave up 0 bases and J gave up 8 bases; unmatched junction bases: 12. Germline-derived CDR1 and CDR2 are SGDLS and YYNGEE. CDR3 sequence: CASSVAPGDSGRVGELFF. DNA of the CDR3: TGTGCCAGCAGCGTAGCCCCCGGAGATAGCGGGAGGGTTGGGGAGCTGTTTTTT. The entire variable domain, with the rest obtained from reference TRBV9 and TRBJ2-2, is as follows: DSGVTQTPKHLITATGQRVTLRCSPRSGDLSVYWYQQSLDQGLQFLIQYYNGEERAKGNILERFSAQQFPDLHSELNLSSLELGDSALYFCASSVAPGDSGRVGELFFGEGSRLTVL.

The gene calls are TRBV27 and TRBJ2-7; D remains unclear. The V and J ends lost 5 bases and 0 bases respectively, with 8 bases between them. Germline lookup yields CDR1 MNHEY and CDR2 SMNVEV (reference sequence). This CDR3 is built from 13 residues. The CDR3 sequence: CASSPFPSYEQYF. Here the CDR3 DNA reads TGTGCCAGCAGTCCCTTCCCCTCCTACGAGCAGTACTTC.

Written as DNA, the CDR3 is TGTGCCAGCAGCTTAGCGGGAGATCAGCCCCAGCATTTT. The encoded protein is CASSLAGDQPQHF. The gene calls are TRBV7-9 and TRBJ1-5; D gene ambiguous. The ends were cut back, 0 bases at V and 5 bases at J, with 5 bases in the middle. Germline V gene sequence: CDR1 SEHNR, CDR2 FQNEAQ (reference sequence). This CDR3 comprises 13 residues.

The chain uses TRBV6-5 and TRBJ1-1; D unclear. CDR1 is MNHEY and CDR2 is SVGAGI in the germline V gene. The CDR3 loop spans 14 amino acids. Between the trimmed V and J ends, which lost 4 bases and 4 bases, there was a span of 13 bases. The CDR3 region has the DNA TGTGCCAGCAGTTTTTCAAATCTCGGCACTGAAGCTTTCTTT. Translation gives CASSFSNLGTEAFF.

A single count supports this clone. V usage is TRBV13 and J usage is TRBJ1-5, with a possible D match to TRBD1 (5 bases). Trimming shortened V by 0 bases and J by 6 bases, and 9 bases separated the two germline ends. The CDR3 length is 14 residues. Germline loops: CDR1 PRHDT, CDR2 FYEKMQ (reference sequence). Here the CDR3 DNA reads TGTGCCAGCAGCTTAGGAGGTAGGGGTCAGCCCCAGCATTTT. The encoded protein is CASSLGGRGQPQHF.